This T cell receptor (beta chain) appears in the sequencing data of a study of blood T cell repertoires in COVID-19. The wider study: In each case, the material was cDNA or gDNA derived from T cells, B-cell-depleted T cells, or PBMCs.

Germline assignment: CDR1 LNHNV and CDR2 YYDKDF (reference sequence). This CDR3 comprises 16 residues. J was trimmed by 2 bases and V by 4 bases; bases with no gene match: 3. The assay was immunoSEQ multiplex PCR, and TCRdb's table has in-frame clones only and misses some. Among hundreds of thousands of clones listed, around 84% were seen once. Patients in Seattle were enrolled during active infection, then followed longitudinally. The chain couples TRBV15 to TRBJ2-1, with 12 bases fitting TRBD2. Sequenced material: peripheral blood. The TCR sequence derives from a man aged 50-60 years with COVID-19, enrolled during active disease. The CDR3 DNA is TGTGCCACCAGCACTAGCGGGAGGGCCACCTACAATGAGCAGTTCTTC. Its protein product is CATSTSGRATYNEQFF.